The clone carrying this T cell receptor beta chain is classed as large (0.1 to 1%). One entry per CDR3 protein results from TCRdb running MiXCR on the PCR reads. The sample contains nearly 20,000 distinct CDR3 sequences, 40% of which appear only once. V lost 2 bases and J 6 bases, leaving 5 bases between the germline ends. The CDR3 extends over 12 amino acids. Germline V gives CDR1 SGHVS, CDR2 FNYEAQ. The sample is drawn from a study of tumor-infiltrating lymphocytes in oesophageal squamous cell carcinoma. This chain connects TRBV7-6 to TRBJ2-1; TRBD2 might be the D (5 bases). Sequencing was performed on blood. This TCR was sampled from a male donor with esophageal squamous cell carcinoma. CDR3 loop: CASSLSGNEQFF. The DNA of the CDR3 is TGTGCCAGCAGCTTAAGCGGCAATGAGCAGTTCTTC.